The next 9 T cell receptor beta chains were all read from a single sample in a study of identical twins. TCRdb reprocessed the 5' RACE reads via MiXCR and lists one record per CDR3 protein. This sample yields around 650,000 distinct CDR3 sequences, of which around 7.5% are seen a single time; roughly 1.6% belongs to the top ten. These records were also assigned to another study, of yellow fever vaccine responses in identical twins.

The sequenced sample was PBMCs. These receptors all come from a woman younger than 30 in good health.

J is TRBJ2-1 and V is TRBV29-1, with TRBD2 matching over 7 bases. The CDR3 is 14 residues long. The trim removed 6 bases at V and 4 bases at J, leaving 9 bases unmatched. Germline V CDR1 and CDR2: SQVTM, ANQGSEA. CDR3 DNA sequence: TGCAGCGTCGGCGGGAGCCCACCATACAATGAGCAGTTCTTC. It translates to CSVGGSPPYNEQFF.

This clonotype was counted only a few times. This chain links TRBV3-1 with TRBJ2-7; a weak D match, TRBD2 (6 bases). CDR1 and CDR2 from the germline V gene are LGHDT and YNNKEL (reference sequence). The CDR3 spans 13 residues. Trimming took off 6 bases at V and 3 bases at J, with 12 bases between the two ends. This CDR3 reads CASSHGRDYEQYF. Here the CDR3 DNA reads TGTGCCAGCAGTCACGGGAGAGACTACGAGCAGTACTTC.

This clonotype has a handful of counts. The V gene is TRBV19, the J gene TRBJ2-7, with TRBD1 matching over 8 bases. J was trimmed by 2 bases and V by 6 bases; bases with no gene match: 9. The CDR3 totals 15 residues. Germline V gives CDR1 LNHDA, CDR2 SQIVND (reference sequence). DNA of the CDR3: TGTGCCAGTAGCTTCGACAGGGGTCCTACCTACGAGCAGTACTTC. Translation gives CASSFDRGPTYEQYF.

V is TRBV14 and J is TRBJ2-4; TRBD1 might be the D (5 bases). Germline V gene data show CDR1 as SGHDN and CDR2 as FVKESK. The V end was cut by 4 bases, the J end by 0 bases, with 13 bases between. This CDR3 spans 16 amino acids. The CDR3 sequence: CASSRGHQLAKNIQYF. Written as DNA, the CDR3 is TGTGCCAGCAGCCGCGGACACCAACTAGCCAAAAACATTCAGTACTTC.

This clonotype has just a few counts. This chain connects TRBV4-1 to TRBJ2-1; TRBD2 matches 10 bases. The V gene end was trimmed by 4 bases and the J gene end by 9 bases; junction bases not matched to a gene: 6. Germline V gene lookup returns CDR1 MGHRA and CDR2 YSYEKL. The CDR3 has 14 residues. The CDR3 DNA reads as TGCGCCAGCAGCCGTCTAGCGGGAGTTGGTGAGCAGTTCTTC. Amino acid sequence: CASSRLAGVGEQFF.

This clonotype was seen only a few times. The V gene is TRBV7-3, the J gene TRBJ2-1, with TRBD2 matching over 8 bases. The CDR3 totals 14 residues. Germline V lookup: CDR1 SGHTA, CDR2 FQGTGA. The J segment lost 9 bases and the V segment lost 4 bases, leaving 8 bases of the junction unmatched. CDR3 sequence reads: CASSSPTSAGEQFF. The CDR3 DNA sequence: TGTGCCAGCAGCTCCCCGACTAGCGCGGGTGAGCAGTTCTTC.

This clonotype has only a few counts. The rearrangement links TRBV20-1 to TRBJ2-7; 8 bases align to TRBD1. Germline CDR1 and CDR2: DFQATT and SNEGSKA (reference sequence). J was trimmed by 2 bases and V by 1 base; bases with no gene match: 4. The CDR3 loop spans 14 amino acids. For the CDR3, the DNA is TGCAGTGCTAGAGCGGACAGGGCAACCTACGAGCAGTACTTC. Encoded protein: CSARADRATYEQYF.

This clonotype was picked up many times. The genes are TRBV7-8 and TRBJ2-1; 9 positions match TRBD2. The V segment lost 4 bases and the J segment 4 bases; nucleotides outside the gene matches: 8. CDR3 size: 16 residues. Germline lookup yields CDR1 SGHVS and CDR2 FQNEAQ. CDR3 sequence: CASSSGASGVYNEQFF. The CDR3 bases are TGTGCCAGCAGCTCCGGGGCTAGCGGGGTGTACAATGAGCAGTTCTTC.

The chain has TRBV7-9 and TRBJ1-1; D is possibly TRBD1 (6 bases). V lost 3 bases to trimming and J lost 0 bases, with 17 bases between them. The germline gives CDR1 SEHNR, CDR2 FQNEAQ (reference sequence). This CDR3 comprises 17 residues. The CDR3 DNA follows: TGTGCCAGCAGCTTCTTGACAGGAAAGATCATGAACACTGAAGCTTTCTTT. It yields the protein CASSFLTGKIMNTEAFF.